The clone carrying this T cell receptor (beta chain) was counted between two and nine times. Documented time point: patch test 2, 6 weeks after DPC sensitization. As for treatment: therapeutic diphenylcyclopropenone sensitization with weekly scalp DPC. TCRdb analysed the RACE reads with MiXCR anew, one entry per CDR3 protein. The data contain approximately 80,000 distinct CDR3 sequences, around 9.6% of them seen just once; the ten biggest clones take up over 2%. Trimming cost V 0 bases and J 4 bases; bases outside gene matches: 6. The CDR3 consists of 17 residues. Looked up from germline, CDR1 is SGDLS and CDR2 is YYNGEE. The record originates from a study of human T cells and chemical hapten exposure.

The sequences come from whole blood, collected in connection with sensitization to the hapten diphenylcyclopropenone (DPC). The receptor's source is a woman aged 30 to 39 with alopecia areata. Some clones in this sample may be carry-over from other donors' samples. This sequence joins TRBV9 and TRBJ2-2, with TRBD2 matching 10 bases. CDR3 nucleotide sequence: TGTGCCAGCAGCGTAGAGCTAGCGGGAGCGCTCACCGGGGAGCTGTTTTTT. Amino acids: CASSVELAGALTGELFF.